The 28 T cell receptor beta chains below come from one sample, sequenced in a study of CD8+ T cells in alopecia areata. The sequencing template was cDNA reverse transcribed from extracted RNA. This table comes from immunoSEQ multiplex PCR, and its TCRdb copy is limited to in-frame clones, with some not included. The sample yields roughly 97,000 clones, 41% seen once. Specimen: CD4+ T cells sorted from blood. The receptors originated from a human donor with alopecia areata.

The chain links TRBV30 to TRBJ1-2, with 11 bases identical to TRBD1. J lost 6 bases, V lost 0 bases, and 3 bases had no gene match. CDR3 length: 14 residues. Germline CDR1 is GTSNPN and CDR2 is SVGIG (reference sequence). In DNA form, the CDR3 reads TGTGCCTGGAGTGTACGGACAGGGGGCAATGGCTACACCTTC. Its translation is CAWSVRTGGNGYTF.

V usage is TRBV7-9 and J usage is TRBJ2-5, with D perhaps matching TRBD1 or TRBD2 (5 bases each). Deletions cut 3 bases from V and 1 base from J, with 21 bases between. Germline lookup yields CDR1 SEHNR and CDR2 FQNEAQ (reference sequence). The CDR3 is 18 amino acids. The CDR3 DNA sequence: TGTGCCAGCAGCTTTGACCTAGGCGAGGGGCGAGGCCAAGAGACCCAGTACTTC. Its protein product is CASSFDLGEGRGQETQYF.

In this sample, this clone turned up a few times. This chain links TRBV19 with TRBJ2-4; TRBD2 might be the D (5 bases). The CDR3 length is 14 residues. The ends were cut back, 2 bases at V and 5 bases at J, with 10 bases in the middle. CDR1 LNHDA and CDR2 SQIVND come from the germline V gene (reference sequence). The CDR3, as DNA: TGTGCCAGTAGTATATCCGGGGTCCAAAACATTCAGTACTTC. This sequence encodes CASSISGVQNIQYF.

This clone was seen a single time. The chain employs TRBV6-1 and TRBJ1-1; D is perhaps TRBD1 (5 bases). CDR1 is MNHNS and CDR2 is SASEGT in the germline V gene. Deletions cut 6 bases from V and 10 bases from J, with 24 bases between. The CDR3 covers 15 residues. The CDR3 region has the DNA TGTGCCAGCAGATCGGGGCCGGCGACATCCTGGGTAGCTTTCTTT. Translation gives CASRSGPATSWVAFF.

The chain uses TRBV7-9 and TRBJ2-1; unclear D gene. The V gene lost 1 base and the J gene lost 8 bases, with 12 bases spanning the gap. CDR3 length: 14 residues. CDR1 is SEHNR and CDR2 is FQNEAQ in the germline V gene (reference sequence). The CDR3 sequence: CASSLGVSRDEQFF. The CDR3 coding sequence is TGTGCCAGCAGCTTAGGTGTCAGCCGGGATGAGCAGTTCTTC. The full variable domain, in which reference TRBV7-9 and TRBJ2-1 provide the parts outside the CDR3, is DTGVSQNPRHKITKRGQNVTFRCDPISEHNRLYWYRQTLGQGPEFLTYFQNEAQLEKSRLLSDRFSAERPKGSFSTLEIQRTEQGDSAMYLCASSLGVSRDEQFFGPGTRLTVL.

This clone was picked up a small number of times. The chain joins TRBV7-9 to TRBJ1-1, with TRBD1 matching 8 bases. Germline loops: CDR1 SEHNR, CDR2 FQNEAQ (reference sequence). The junction had 5 bases not matched to a gene; V was cut back by 1 base and J by 1 base. The CDR3 has 16 residues. CDR3 nucleotide sequence: TGTGCCAGCAGCTTAGTTGGCAGGGGGCGGAACACTGAAGCTTTCTTT. Translating it yields CASSLVGRGRNTEAFF.

The chain recombines TRBV2 with TRBJ2-7; TRBD1 is a possible D gene (5 bases). Trimming pared 7 bases from V and 0 bases from J, leaving 16 bases between. Germline assignment: CDR1 SNHLY and CDR2 FYNNEI. The CDR3 spans 15 residues. The CDR3 sequence: CASKVGRADSYEQYF. CDR3 nucleotide sequence: TGTGCCAGCAAGGTGGGCAGGGCGGACTCCTACGAGCAGTACTTC.

This chain joins TRBV5-4 and TRBJ2-5; 11 bases map to TRBD1. This CDR3 comprises 16 residues. Germline assignment: CDR1 SGHNT and CDR2 YYREEE (reference sequence). The V and J ends lost 2 bases and 1 base, in that order; junction bases with no gene match: 4. Written as DNA, the CDR3 is TGTGCCAGCAGCTTCGGGGACAGGGGGATCCAAGAGACCCAGTACTTC. Protein product: CASSFGDRGIQETQYF.

The gene calls are TRBV23-1 and TRBJ2-1; D possibly corresponds to TRBD1 (6 bases). TRBV23-1 is an ORF, with its function uncertain. V was shortened by 3 bases and J by 5 bases, with 8 bases between the two germline ends. The CDR3 spans 13 residues. The CDR3 DNA sequence: TGCGCCAGCAGTCAGGACAGAAACAATGAGCAGTTCTTC. Amino acid sequence: CASSQDRNNEQFF.

V usage is TRBV10-3 and J usage is TRBJ1-1; the match to TRBD1 covers 8 bases. CDR1 and CDR2 (germline): ENHRY, SYGVKD. The junction had 2 bases not matched to a gene; V was cut back by 7 bases and J by 1 base. The CDR3 is made up of 13 amino acids. CDR3 in DNA: TGTGCCATCAAAGGACAGGGGAACACTGAAGCTTTCTTT. This codes for CAIKGQGNTEAFF.

Only a few counts were recorded for this clone. This rearrangement joins TRBV28 to TRBJ2-7; no clear D. The ends were cut back, 9 bases at V and 3 bases at J, with 9 bases in the middle. The CDR3 runs 11 residues. Germline loops: CDR1 MDHEN, CDR2 SYDVKM. The CDR3, as DNA: TGTGCCAGTGATAAGGGCTACGAGCAGTACTTC. Protein sequence: CASDKGYEQYF.

The sample holds a few counts of this clone. The chain has TRBV5-6 and TRBJ2-1; unclear D gene. Looked up from germline, CDR1 is SGHDT and CDR2 is YYEEEE. The V end lost 1 base, the J end lost 4 bases, and 12 bases lay between the germline ends. The CDR3 length is 15 residues. As DNA, the CDR3 is TGTGCCAGCAGCTTGAGCGCGTCCGGGTACAATGAGCAGTTCTTC. Translation gives CASSLSASGYNEQFF.

This clone was seen more than once but under ten times. The chain employs TRBV29-1 and TRBJ1-2, with D possibly matching TRBD1 (6 bases). The length of the CDR3 is 13 residues. The germline CDR1 and CDR2 sequences are SQVTM and ANQGSEA. The germline V and J ends were trimmed by 7 bases and 4 bases, with 16 bases remaining between them. The CDR3, as DNA: TGCAGCGCCAGGGACCGGGACACCTATGGCTACACCTTC. It encodes CSARDRDTYGYTF.

The chain is built from TRBV7-9 and TRBJ2-3, with a tentative D call TRBD2 (6 bases). The CDR3 has 14 residues. Deletions cut 5 bases from V and 5 bases from J, with 14 bases between. Per the germline V gene, CDR1 is SEHNR and CDR2 is FQNEAQ (reference sequence). The CDR3 DNA sequence: TGTGCCAGCAGCCGAGTCGGAGGGCAAGATACGCAGTATTTT. Translation: CASSRVGGQDTQYF.

The chain recombines TRBV4-3 with TRBJ1-6, with D unclear. Germline V gene lookup returns CDR1 LGHNA and CDR2 YSLEER. This CDR3 has 15 amino acids. The V end was cut by 0 bases, the J end by 7 bases, with 10 bases between. The CDR3 spells CASSQEAVRNSPLHF. The CDR3 coding sequence is TGCGCCAGCAGCCAAGAGGCTGTCAGGAATTCACCCCTCCACTTT.

V and J are TRBV5-1 and TRBJ1-1, with D possibly being TRBD1 (6 bases). This CDR3 has 14 residues. The germline V and J ends were trimmed by 2 bases and 1 base, with 9 bases remaining between them. Looked up from germline, CDR1 is SGHRS and CDR2 is YFSETQ. CDR3 coding DNA: TGCGCCAGCAGCTTCTGGACAGCGAACACTGAAGCTTTCTTT. Translating it yields CASSFWTANTEAFF.

This chain uses TRBV6-5 with TRBJ2-5; D not certain. Germline lookup yields CDR1 MNHEY and CDR2 SVGAGI. V was shortened by 0 bases and J by 3 bases, with 2 bases between the two germline ends. The CDR3 is 12 residues long. CDR3 in amino acids: CASSYSEETQYF. DNA for the CDR3: TGTGCCAGCAGTTACTCGGAAGAGACCCAGTACTTC.

This clone was found a few times. The chain is built from TRBV29-1 and TRBJ2-3, with D perhaps being TRBD1 or TRBD2 (5 bases each). Germline-derived CDR1 and CDR2 are SQVTM and ANQGSEA. The CDR3 is 17 residues long. The ends were cut back, 0 bases at V and 6 bases at J, with 22 bases in the middle. The CDR3 loop reads CSVEDPPGTTWLDTQYF. The CDR3 region has the DNA TGCAGCGTTGAAGATCCTCCGGGGACGACATGGTTGGATACGCAGTATTTT.

The chain uses TRBV30 and TRBJ2-5; D is possibly TRBD1 (6 bases). Germline CDR1 is GTSNPN and CDR2 is SVGIG (reference sequence). This CDR3 is 13 amino acids long. Trimming removed 5 bases from V and 2 bases from J, with 12 bases in between. The CDR3 bases are TGTGCCTGGGGACCCGGGACACAAGAGACCCAGTACTTC. Its translation: CAWGPGTQETQYF.

In its sample, this clone was seen once. V is TRBV30 and J is TRBJ1-1; D perhaps matches TRBD1 (5 bases). Per germline, CDR1 GTSNPN and CDR2 SVGIG (reference sequence). The germline V and J ends were trimmed by 7 bases and 2 bases, with 14 bases remaining between them. This CDR3 is built from 13 residues. The CDR3 DNA is TGTGCCTTGTCGTTACAGGCAAACACTGAAGCTTTCTTT. Translating gives CALSLQANTEAFF.

The rearrangement links TRBV2 to TRBJ2-5; D not certain. The CDR3 is 14 residues long. Germline V gene data show CDR1 as SNHLY and CDR2 as FYNNEI. V lost 3 bases, J lost 2 bases, and 10 bases lay in between. The CDR3 bases are TGTGCCAGCAGTGACGGGTATATACAAGAGACCCAGTACTTC. Its translation: CASSDGYIQETQYF.

As for this clone: The junction does not match germline at one end; this may be a read error. The J gene is TRBJ2-7, the V gene TRBV7-7, with TRBD2 as a possible D gene (5 bases). This CDR3 is built from 15 residues. Germline V gene sequence: CDR1 SSHAT, CDR2 FNYEAQ (reference sequence). CDR3 sequence reads: CASSLASTPGYEQYF. The CDR3 bases are TGTGCTAGCAGCTTAGCGTCAACCCCTGGCTACGAGCAGTACTTC.

A few counts support this clone. The chain has TRBV29-1 and TRBJ2-5; D remains unclear. CDR3 length: 13 residues. V lost 2 bases and J lost 1, with 8 bases in between. Germline V lookup: CDR1 SQVTM, CDR2 ANQGSEA. Here the CDR3 reads CSVEFRFQETQYF. The CDR3 nucleotides are TGCAGCGTTGAATTTCGATTCCAAGAGACCCAGTACTTC.

The chain employs TRBV7-6 and TRBJ1-6; 8 bases agree with TRBD1. V lost 5 bases and J lost 9; bases outside the gene matches: 18. CDR3 length equals 18 residues. Per germline, CDR1 SGHVS and CDR2 FNYEAQ. The CDR3: CASSPRIPGTGETSPLHF. CDR3 nucleotide sequence: TGTGCCAGCAGCCCCCGAATTCCCGGGACAGGTGAAACTTCACCCCTCCACTTT.

This clone has more than one count but fewer than ten. The J gene is TRBJ2-7, the V gene TRBV6-5; 7 bases fit TRBD1. V lost 5 bases, J lost 2 bases, and 6 bases stayed unmatched. This CDR3 is built from 14 residues. Germline V CDR1 and CDR2: MNHEY, SVGAGI. The CDR3 reads CASSRDRPAYEQYF. Written as DNA, the CDR3 is TGTGCCAGCAGTAGGGACAGACCAGCCTACGAGCAGTACTTC.

The chain uses TRBV5-1 and TRBJ1-4; D not resolved. The germline V gene encodes CDR1 SGHRS and CDR2 YFSETQ. The CDR3 extends over 15 amino acids. Trimming left V 1 base short and J 5 bases short, with 12 bases between. In DNA form, the CDR3 reads TGCGCCAGCAGCTTGCAAGGTTCCGAAAATGAAAAACTGTTTTTT. The encoded protein is CASSLQGSENEKLFF. The whole variable domain, filled in from reference TRBV5-1 and TRBJ1-4, reads KAGVTQTPRYLIKTRGQQVTLSCSPISGHRSVSWYQQTPGQGLQFLFEYFSETQRNKGNFPGRFSGRQFSNSRSEMNVSTLELGDSALYLCASSLQGSENEKLFFGSGTQLSVL.

The chain couples TRBV9 to TRBJ1-1; TRBD1 agrees at 8 bases. The junction had 10 bases not matched to a gene; V was cut back by 3 bases and J by 12 bases. Germline CDR1 reads SGDLS; CDR2 reads YYNGEE. CDR3 size: 13 residues. The CDR3 protein is CASSAGRTGKTFF. The CDR3 DNA reads TGTGCCAGCAGCGCCGGTCGGACAGGGAAAACTTTCTTT.

The chain uses TRBV29-1 and TRBJ1-3; TRBD1 might be the D (5 bases). The germline V and J ends were trimmed by 0 bases and 4 bases, with 7 bases remaining between them. In germline, CDR1 is SQVTM, CDR2 ANQGSEA. CDR3 length equals 13 residues. CDR3: CSVEEGQGNTIYF. DNA for the CDR3: TGCAGCGTTGAAGAGGGGCAAGGAAACACCATATATTTT.